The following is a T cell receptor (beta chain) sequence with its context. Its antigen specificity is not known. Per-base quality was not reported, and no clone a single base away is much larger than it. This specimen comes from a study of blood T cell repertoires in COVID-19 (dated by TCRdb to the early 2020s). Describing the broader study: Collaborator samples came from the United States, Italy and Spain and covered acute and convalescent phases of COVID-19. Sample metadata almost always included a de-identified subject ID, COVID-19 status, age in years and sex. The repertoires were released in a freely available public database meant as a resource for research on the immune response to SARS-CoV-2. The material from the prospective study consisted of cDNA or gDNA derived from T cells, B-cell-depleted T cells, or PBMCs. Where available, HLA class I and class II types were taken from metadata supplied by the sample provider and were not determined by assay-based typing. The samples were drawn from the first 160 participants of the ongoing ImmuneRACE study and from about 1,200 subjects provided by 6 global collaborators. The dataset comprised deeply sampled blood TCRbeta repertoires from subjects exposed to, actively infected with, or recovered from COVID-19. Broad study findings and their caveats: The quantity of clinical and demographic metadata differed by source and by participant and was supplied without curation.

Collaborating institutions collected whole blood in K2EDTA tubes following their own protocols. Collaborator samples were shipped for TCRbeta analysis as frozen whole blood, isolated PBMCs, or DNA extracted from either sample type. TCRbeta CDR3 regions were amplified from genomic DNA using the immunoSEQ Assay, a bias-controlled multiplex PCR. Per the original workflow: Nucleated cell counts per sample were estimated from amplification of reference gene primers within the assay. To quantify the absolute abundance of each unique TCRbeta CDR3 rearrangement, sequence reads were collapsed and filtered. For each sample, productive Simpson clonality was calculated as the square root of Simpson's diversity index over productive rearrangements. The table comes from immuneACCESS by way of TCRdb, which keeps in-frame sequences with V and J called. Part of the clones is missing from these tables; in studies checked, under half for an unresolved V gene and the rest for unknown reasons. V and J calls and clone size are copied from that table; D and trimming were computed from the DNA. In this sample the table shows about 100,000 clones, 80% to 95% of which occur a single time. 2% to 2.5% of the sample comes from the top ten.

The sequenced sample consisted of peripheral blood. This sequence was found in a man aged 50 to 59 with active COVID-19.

The nucleotides read TGTGCCAGCAGCGCCCTAGCGGGGGGCTACGAGCAGTACTTC. Its coded protein is CASSALAGGYEQYF. The V and J genes are TRBV9 and TRBJ2-7, with 11 middle bases fitting TRBD2. For CDR1 and CDR2, the germline V gene lists SGDLS and YYNGEE. The CDR3 has 14 amino acids, counting the end cysteine and phenylalanine. The only DNA kept is the CDR3, 42 bases in frame from the first base. From V the trimming removes 3 bases and from J it removes 3 bases, while the gene matches leave 2 bases of the junction unaccounted for.